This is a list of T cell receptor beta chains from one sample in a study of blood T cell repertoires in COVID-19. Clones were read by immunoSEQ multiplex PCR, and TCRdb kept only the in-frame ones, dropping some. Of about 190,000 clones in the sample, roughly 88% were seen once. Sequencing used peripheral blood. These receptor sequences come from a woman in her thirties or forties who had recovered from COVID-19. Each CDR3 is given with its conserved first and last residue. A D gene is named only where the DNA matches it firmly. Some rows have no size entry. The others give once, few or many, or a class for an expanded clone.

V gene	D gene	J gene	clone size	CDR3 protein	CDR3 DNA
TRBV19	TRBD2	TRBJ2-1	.	CASSTSGRALGPGDEQFF	TGTGCCAGTAGCACTAGCGGGAGGGCCCTCGGACCTGGTGATGAGCAGTTCTTC
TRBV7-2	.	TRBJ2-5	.	CASSRTRKETQYF	TGTGCCAGCAGCCGCACTAGGAAAGAGACCCAGTACTTC
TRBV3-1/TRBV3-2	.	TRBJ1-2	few	CASSQDSGGYTF	TGTGCCAGCAGCCAAGATAGTGGTGGCTACACCTTC
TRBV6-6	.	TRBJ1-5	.	CASSPSGGWAPQHF	TGTGCCAGCAGTCCTTCAGGCGGGTGGGCGCCCCAGCATTTT
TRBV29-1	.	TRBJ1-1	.	CSASHPTENTEAFF	TGCAGCGCCTCACACCCGACAGAGAACACTGAAGCTTTCTTT
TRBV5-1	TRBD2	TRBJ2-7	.	CASSPLAGGNEQYF	TGCGCCAGCAGCCCTCTAGCGGGAGGAAACGAGCAGTACTTC
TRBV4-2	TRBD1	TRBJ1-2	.	CASSQDNWTGGNGYTF	TGTGCCAGCAGCCAAGATAATTGGACAGGGGGCAATGGCTACACCTTC
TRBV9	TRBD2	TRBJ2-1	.	CASRPPGLAGAIEQFF	TGTGCCAGCAGGCCCCCGGGACTAGCGGGCGCTATAGAGCAGTTCTTC
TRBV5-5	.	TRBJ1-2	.	CASSLNRAETAF	TGTGCCAGCAGCTTAAACAGGGCCGAGACCGCCTTC
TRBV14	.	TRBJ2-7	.	CASSQDSRGRGGFGAYEQYF	TGTGCCAGCAGCCAAGATTCGCGGGGGCGCGGAGGATTTGGGGCCTACGAGCAGTACTTC
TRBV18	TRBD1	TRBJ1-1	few	CASSPLGGVVMNTEAFF	TGTGCCAGCTCACCACTAGGGGGCGTCGTTATGAACACTGAAGCTTTCTTT
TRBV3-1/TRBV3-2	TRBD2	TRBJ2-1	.	CASSQRGSSNEQFF	TGTGCCAGCAGCCAGCGCGGGAGTAGCAATGAGCAGTTCTTC
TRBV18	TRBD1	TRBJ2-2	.	CASSRDRPNTGELFF	TGTGCCAGCTCACGGGACAGGCCGAACACCGGGGAGCTGTTTTTT
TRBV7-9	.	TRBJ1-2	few	CASSLRDGGGYTF	TGTGCCAGCAGCTTGCGGGACGGAGGGGGCTACACCTTC
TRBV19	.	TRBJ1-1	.	CASRDRNTEAFF	TGTGCCAGTAGAGACAGAAACACTGAAGCTTTCTTT
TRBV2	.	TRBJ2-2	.	CASSVTGELFF	TGTGCCAGCAGCGTCACCGGGGAGCTGTTTTTT
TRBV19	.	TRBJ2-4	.	CASSIRGAEAAKNIQYF	TGTGCCAGTAGTATTCGGGGGGCAGAAGCAGCCAAAAACATTCAGTACTTC
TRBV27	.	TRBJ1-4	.	CASSLAGRGKLFF	TGTGCCAGCAGTTTGGCAGGTCGGGGGAAACTGTTTTTT
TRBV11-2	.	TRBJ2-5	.	CASSFGTSGETQYF	TGTGCCAGCAGCTTCGGAACCTCCGGGGAGACCCAGTACTTC
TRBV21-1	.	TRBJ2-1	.	CASIESLGQFF	TGTGCCAGCATCGAAAGTCTAGGGCAGTTCTTC
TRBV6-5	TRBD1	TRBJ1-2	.	CASSPGQLANYGYTF	TGTGCCAGCAGCCCGGGACAGTTAGCTAACTATGGCTACACCTTC
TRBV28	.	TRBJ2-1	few	CASSLSSNEQFF	TGTGCCAGCAGTCTAAGTAGCAATGAGCAGTTCTTC
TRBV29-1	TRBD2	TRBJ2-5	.	CSAGGTSGQPFQETQYF	TGCAGCGCCGGCGGGACTAGCGGCCAGCCCTTCCAAGAGACCCAGTACTTC
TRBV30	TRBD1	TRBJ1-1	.	CAWGQVGTEAFF	TGTGCCTGGGGACAGGTTGGGACTGAAGCTTTCTTT
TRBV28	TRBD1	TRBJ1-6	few	CASSSPTGEPSPLHF	TGTGCCAGCAGTTCTCCAACAGGGGAGCCTTCACCCCTCCACTTT
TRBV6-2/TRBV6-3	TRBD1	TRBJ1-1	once	CASSYSGTGGTEAFF	TGTGCCAGCAGTTACTCGGGGACAGGGGGAACTGAAGCTTTCTTT
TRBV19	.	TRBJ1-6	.	CASTTAGNSPLHF	TGTGCCAGTACCACTGCAGGGAATTCACCCCTCCACTTT
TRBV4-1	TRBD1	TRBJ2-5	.	CASSQDMGQGIGETQYF	TGCGCCAGCAGCCAAGATATGGGACAGGGTATAGGGGAGACCCAGTACTTC
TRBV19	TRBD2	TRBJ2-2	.	CASSKGLAGGQAVGELFF	TGTGCCAGTAGTAAGGGACTAGCGGGAGGCCAGGCAGTAGGGGAGCTGTTTTTT